This TCR beta chain originates from a study of somatic mutations in cytotoxic T cells in rheumatoid arthritis. Findings and limits, study-wide: Within the rheumatoid arthritis patients, CD8+ clonality went up as age increased (Spearman r ≈ 0.49). The same was not true of the healthy controls.

Trimming left V 3 bases short and J 7 bases short, with 17 bases between. Germline CDR1 and CDR2: SGDLS and YYNGEE. This CDR3 has 15 residues. Sequenced by immunoSEQ multiplex PCR; TCRdb stores in-frame clones only, minus some. Here the sample spans 13,000 or so clones, 83% being singletons. Flow cytometry was used to check the purity of CD4+ and CD8+ cells, which had been isolated by positive magnetic bead selection. By share, this clone counts as medium-sized. Its antigen is as yet unknown. The sequence derives from a woman in her sixties or seventies in good health. This sequence joins TRBV9 and TRBJ1-5, with a tentative D call TRBD1 (5 bases). Material for sequencing was CD8+ T cells sorted from blood. The CDR3 nucleotides are TGTGCCAGCAGCGCCTCCGGGACTGCGGGCCAGCCCCAGCATTTT. As protein: CASSASGTAGQPQHF.